This entry features one T cell receptor (beta chain) sequence. Its matching antigen is unknown. These data belong to a study of cytomegalovirus exposure and HLA in healthy donors. Findings and caveats of the study: The CMV antigen specificity of three CMV-associated chains was confirmed through in vitro analysis.

Sequencing used immunoSEQ multiplex PCR; TCRdb keeps in-frame clones, though not all of them. The sample has 55,000 to 65,000 clones, over 85% seen once. CDR3 length equals 16 residues. Looked up from germline, CDR1 is SGHTA and CDR2 is FQGNSA. With V trimmed by 5 bases and J by 8 bases, 13 bases remained unmatched. Sequencing was carried out using PBMCs. V and J are TRBV7-2 and TRBJ2-1, with 9 bases lining up with TRBD2. The TCR originated in a young man in good health and CMV-seronegative. The CDR3 sequence: CASSPSAREGIHEQFF. The DNA for the CDR3 is TGTGCCAGCAGCCCGTCCGCGCGGGAGGGAATCCATGAGCAGTTCTTC.